This T cell receptor beta chain was sequenced in a study of OX40 agonist ivuxolimab in advanced cancers. The CDR3 is made up of 13 amino acids. Germline assignment: CDR1 SGHTA and CDR2 FQGNSA. Trimming pared 0 bases from V and 8 bases from J, leaving 8 bases between. Only in-frame clones appear in the TCRdb table, and some are missing; sequencing was by immunoSEQ multiplex PCR. The sample consists of over 95,000 clones, around nine tenths of them appearing once. General study findings and limits: At 0.1 to 3.0 mg/kg and by week 6, clonal expansion occurred in CD4+ and CD8+ blood T cells.

To note about this clone: What it binds is unknown.

The starting material was CD4+ or CD8+ T cells sorted from blood, obtained in a trial of the OX40 agonist ivuxolimab. This clonotype was obtained from an adult with an advanced solid tumor such as melanoma, head and neck, liver or kidney cancer. The chain couples TRBV7-2 to TRBJ2-1; D is undetermined. Written as DNA, the CDR3 is TGTGCCAGCAGCTTAGCCCGTAGGGATGAGCAGTTCTTC. Protein sequence: CASSLARRDEQFF.